This is a list of T cell receptor beta chains from one sample in a study of OX40 agonist ivuxolimab in advanced cancers. Only in-frame clones appear in the TCRdb table, and some are missing; sequencing was by immunoSEQ multiplex PCR. This sample has 50,000 to 70,000 clones, with around 83% found just once. The sample here was CD4+ or CD8+ T cells sorted from blood, taken in a trial of the OX40 agonist ivuxolimab. The receptors were gathered from an adult with an advanced solid tumor such as melanoma, head and neck, liver or kidney cancer. The CDR3 runs from the conserved cysteine through the conserved F or W. The D gene is left open where the match is weak. Not every row has a clone size; where given, it reads once, few, many or a size class.

V: TRBV25-1
D: .
size: few
J: TRBJ1-6
CDR3: CASRESQGWGSPLHF
DNA: TGTGCCAGCAGAGAATCCCAGGGTTGGGGTTCACCCCTCCACTTT

V: TRBV6-6
D: .
size: few
J: TRBJ2-2
CDR3: CASSWTSLNTGELFF
DNA: TGTGCCAGCAGTTGGACGAGCTTGAACACCGGGGAGCTGTTTTTT

V: TRBV7-9
D: .
size: once
J: TRBJ1-1
CDR3: CASSLDGHGNTEAFF
DNA: TGTGCCAGCAGCTTAGATGGCCACGGGAACACTGAAGCTTTCTTT

V: TRBV7-9
D: .
size: .
J: TRBJ2-1
CDR3: CASSLDLDSYNEQFF
DNA: TGTGCCAGCAGCTTAGATCTGGACTCCTACAATGAGCAGTTCTTC

V: TRBV6-1
D: TRBD1
size: .
J: TRBJ1-5
CDR3: CASSEPDRGDQPQHF
DNA: TGTGCCAGCAGTGAACCTGACAGGGGGGATCAGCCCCAGCATTTT

V: TRBV30
D: TRBD1
size: .
J: TRBJ1-5
CDR3: CAWSRDRGDQPQHF
DNA: TGTGCCTGGAGCCGGGACAGGGGAGATCAGCCCCAGCATTTT

V: TRBV5-1
D: .
size: .
J: TRBJ1-2
CDR3: CASSFSDINYGYTF
DNA: TGCGCCAGCAGCTTCTCGGACATTAACTATGGCTACACCTTC

V: TRBV7-9
D: .
size: .
J: TRBJ1-3
CDR3: CASSVTGNSGNTIYF
DNA: TGTGCCAGCAGCGTAACAGGGAACTCTGGAAACACCATATATTTT

V: TRBV6-4
D: TRBD2
size: .
J: TRBJ2-1
CDR3: CASSDAGGPRNEQFF
DNA: TGTGCCAGCAGTGACGCGGGGGGGCCAAGGAATGAGCAGTTCTTC

V: TRBV6-5
D: .
size: once
J: TRBJ2-3
CDR3: CASRGPRTDTQYF
DNA: TGTGCCAGCAGGGGACCCCGGACAGATACGCAGTATTTT

V: TRBV6-1
D: TRBD1
size: .
J: TRBJ2-7
CDR3: CASSFTGGSSYEQYF
DNA: TGTGCCAGCAGTTTCACAGGGGGGAGCTCCTACGAGCAGTACTTC

V: TRBV19
D: .
size: .
J: TRBJ2-6
CDR3: CASSIDSSGANVLTF
DNA: TGTGCCAGTAGTATCGACAGCTCTGGGGCCAACGTCCTGACTTTC

V: TRBV2
D: .
size: .
J: TRBJ2-1
CDR3: CASTSSFNEQFF
DNA: TGTGCCAGCACCTCTAGCTTTAATGAGCAGTTCTTC

V: TRBV12-5
D: TRBD1
size: .
J: TRBJ1-5
CDR3: CASGPGTGGENNQPQHF
DNA: TGTGCTAGTGGTCCCGGGACAGGGGGAGAGAACAATCAGCCCCAGCATTTT

V: TRBV10-2
D: TRBD2
size: .
J: TRBJ2-1
CDR3: CASSHSGSSYNEQFF
DNA: TGCGCCAGCAGTCACAGCGGGAGCTCCTACAATGAGCAGTTCTTC

V: TRBV28
D: TRBD1
size: .
J: TRBJ2-7
CDR3: CASPPGQGINYEQYF
DNA: TGTGCCAGCCCTCCGGGACAGGGAATTAACTACGAGCAGTACTTC

V: TRBV11-2
D: .
size: .
J: TRBJ2-7
CDR3: CASSLVYRGGQYF
DNA: TGTGCCAGCAGCTTAGTTTACAGAGGAGGGCAGTACTTC

V: TRBV30
D: .
size: once
J: TRBJ1-4
CDR3: CAWEWGGRGGLFF
DNA: TGTGCCTGGGAGTGGGGGGGGCGAGGAGGACTGTTTTTT

V: TRBV5-3
D: .
size: .
J: TRBJ1-6
CDR3: CASKPREYNSPLHF
DNA: TGTGCCAGCAAGCCGAGGGAGTATAATTCACCCCTCCACTTT

V: TRBV6-5
D: .
size: .
J: TRBJ1-3
CDR3: CASSYTRTLPNTIYF
DNA: TGTGCCAGCAGTTACACCCGGACATTACCAAACACCATATATTTT

V: TRBV19
D: .
size: .
J: TRBJ1-4
CDR3: CASSSSGTPNEKLFF
DNA: TGTGCCAGTAGTAGCTCCGGGACACCTAATGAAAAACTGTTTTTT

V: TRBV4-2
D: .
size: .
J: TRBJ1-1
CDR3: CASSQDRALRSPEAFF
DNA: TGTGCCAGCAGCCAAGATCGGGCCTTAAGGTCCCCTGAAGCTTTCTTT

V: TRBV20-1
D: .
size: .
J: TRBJ2-3
CDR3: CSAQGTDTQYF
DNA: TGCAGTGCTCAGGGCACAGATACGCAGTATTTT

V: TRBV10-2
D: .
size: .
J: TRBJ1-5
CDR3: CASSEENQPQHF
DNA: TGCGCCAGCAGTGAAGAAAATCAGCCCCAGCATTTT

V: TRBV5-6
D: TRBD2
size: .
J: TRBJ2-3
CDR3: CASSQLAGTQYF
DNA: TGTGCCAGCAGCCAACTAGCGGGGACGCAGTATTTT

V: TRBV19
D: .
size: .
J: TRBJ2-7
CDR3: CASSRRSSYEQYF
DNA: TGTGCCAGTAGTAGAAGGAGCTCCTACGAGCAGTACTTC

V: TRBV15
D: .
size: .
J: TRBJ1-4
CDR3: CATSSGITNEKLFF
DNA: TGTGCCACCAGCAGCGGGATCACTAATGAAAAACTGTTTTTT

V: TRBV5-4
D: .
size: .
J: TRBJ2-2
CDR3: CASSPRQAITGELFF
DNA: TGTGCCAGCAGCCCCCGACAGGCCATCACCGGGGAGCTGTTTTTT

V: TRBV18
D: .
size: once
J: TRBJ1-4
CDR3: CASSPLVDEKLFF
DNA: TGTGCCAGCTCACCGTTAGTGGACGAAAAACTGTTTTTT

V: TRBV5-5
D: .
size: .
J: TRBJ2-5
CDR3: CASSQPGIGETQYF
DNA: TGTGCCAGCAGCCAACCGGGAATTGGAGAGACCCAGTACTTC

V: TRBV9
D: .
size: .
J: TRBJ1-5
CDR3: CASSSTGFQNQPQHF
DNA: TGTGCCAGCAGCTCTACAGGGTTCCAAAATCAGCCCCAGCATTTT

V: TRBV2
D: .
size: .
J: TRBJ1-1
CDR3: CASIGLNTEAFF
DNA: TGTGCCAGCATCGGCCTGAACACTGAAGCTTTCTTT

V: TRBV29-1
D: TRBD1
size: .
J: TRBJ2-1
CDR3: CSVAGGLMANEQFF
DNA: TGCAGCGTGGCAGGGGGTCTAATGGCCAATGAGCAGTTCTTC

V: TRBV6-1
D: .
size: .
J: TRBJ2-6
CDR3: CASRDVPSGANVLTF
DNA: TGTGCCAGCAGGGACGTTCCCTCTGGGGCCAACGTCCTGACTTTC

V: TRBV6-6
D: .
size: once
J: TRBJ1-1
CDR3: CASSYSAGRNTEAFF
DNA: TGTGCCAGCAGTTACTCGGCAGGGAGGAACACTGAAGCTTTCTTT

V: TRBV6-1
D: .
size: .
J: TRBJ1-4
CDR3: CASRLPGQEKLFF
DNA: TGTGCCAGCAGATTACCGGGACAAGAAAAACTGTTTTTT

V: TRBV6-5
D: .
size: once
J: TRBJ2-7
CDR3: CASSSPVGAGAYEQYF
DNA: TGTGCCAGCAGTTCGCCGGTGGGGGCAGGGGCCTACGAGCAGTACTTC

V: TRBV7-9
D: TRBD2
size: .
J: TRBJ2-1
CDR3: CASSFGTSGSLGDEQFF
DNA: TGTGCCAGCAGCTTTGGGACTAGCGGGAGCTTAGGCGATGAGCAGTTCTTC

V: TRBV7-9
D: TRBD1
size: .
J: TRBJ2-3
CDR3: CASSPGTGARDTQYF
DNA: TGTGCCAGCAGTCCCGGGACAGGGGCCCGCGATACGCAGTATTTT

V: TRBV4-3
D: TRBD1
size: .
J: TRBJ2-7
CDR3: CASSQDTPGQTFSYEQYF
DNA: TGCGCCAGCAGCCAAGATACTCCGGGACAGACATTCTCCTACGAGCAGTACTTC

V: TRBV7-9
D: .
size: .
J: TRBJ2-3
CDR3: CASSLDGWDTQYF
DNA: TGTGCCAGCAGCTTAGACGGGTGGGATACGCAGTATTTT

V: TRBV19
D: .
size: few
J: TRBJ1-2
CDR3: CASSLGQGGHYGYTF
DNA: TGTGCCAGTAGTCTAGGGCAGGGAGGTCACTATGGCTACACCTTC

V: TRBV10-3
D: TRBD2
size: .
J: TRBJ2-2
CDR3: CASHPAGPYTGELFF
DNA: TGTGCCAGCCACCCAGCGGGGCCGTACACCGGGGAGCTGTTTTTT

V: TRBV10-3
D: TRBD1
size: .
J: TRBJ1-1
CDR3: CAIRGQENTEAFF
DNA: TGTGCCATCAGAGGACAGGAGAACACTGAAGCTTTCTTT

V: TRBV7-4
D: .
size: .
J: TRBJ2-5
CDR3: CASSLVPGIRTEAETQYF
DNA: TGTGCCAGCAGCTTAGTTCCCGGGATCAGGACAGAGGCGGAGACCCAGTACTTC

V: TRBV19
D: TRBD1
size: .
J: TRBJ1-1
CDR3: CASSNRGSSALSEAFF
DNA: TGTGCCAGTAGTAACAGGGGTTCTTCTGCTCTGTCTGAAGCTTTCTTT

V: TRBV5-6
D: TRBD1
size: .
J: TRBJ2-3
CDR3: CASSFDRGRDTQYF
DNA: TGTGCCAGCAGCTTTGACAGGGGGCGAGATACGCAGTATTTT

V: TRBV7-6
D: .
size: .
J: TRBJ1-6
CDR3: CASSLGLGGDSPLHF
DNA: TGTGCCAGCAGCTTGGGGTTAGGGGGAGACTCACCCCTCCACTTT

V: TRBV18
D: .
size: .
J: TRBJ1-5
CDR3: CASSPPVGNNQPQHF
DNA: TGTGCCAGCTCACCTCCCGTCGGAAACAATCAGCCCCAGCATTTT

V: TRBV5-4
D: TRBD1
size: once
J: TRBJ2-7
CDR3: CASSLGQGTAYEQYF
DNA: TGTGCCAGCAGCTTGGGACAGGGGACAGCCTACGAGCAGTACTTC

V: TRBV5-4
D: .
size: .
J: TRBJ1-2
CDR3: CASSRSEGYGYTF
DNA: TGTGCCAGCAGCCGCAGCGAGGGCTATGGCTACACCTTC

V: TRBV9
D: .
size: .
J: TRBJ2-3
CDR3: CASSVALDIDTQYF
DNA: TGTGCCAGCAGCGTAGCTCTAGACATAGATACGCAGTATTTT

V: TRBV27
D: TRBD2
size: once
J: TRBJ2-3
CDR3: CASSHPRTRTADTQYF
DNA: TGTGCCAGCAGTCACCCCCGGACTAGGACCGCAGATACGCAGTATTTT

V: TRBV11-1
D: .
size: .
J: TRBJ2-3
CDR3: CASSLVSADTQYF
DNA: TGTGCCAGCAGCTTAGTGAGCGCAGATACGCAGTATTTT

V: TRBV19
D: .
size: .
J: TRBJ1-2
CDR3: CASSTGRVITF
DNA: TGTGCCAGTAGTACGGGCAGGGTGATCACCTTC